The sequence of this T cell receptor (beta chain) was determined in a study of T cells in Graves' hyperthyroidism and ophthalmopathy (dated by TCRdb to 2018 to 2020). The study in broad terms: To identify distinguishing TCR V-J signatures, a discovery cohort of around 98 patients was used, comprising 40 to 45 with Graves' ophthalmopathy and 57 with stable Graves' hyperthyroidism. The study also compared thyroid tissue and blood T-cell repertoires from five or six Graves' hyperthyroidism patients. Following sampling, methimazole starting at 30 mg daily was given to hyperthyroidism patients, and high-dose intravenous methylprednisolone was given to ophthalmopathy patients. The 100 or so discovery patients were randomly divided into training and test sets at a 7:3 ratio. The paper reports TCR Vbeta CDR3 sequencing of approximately 140 peripheral blood samples: around 41 ophthalmopathy, roughly 74 hyperthyroidism and around 17 progressor patients. Prospective prediction of ophthalmopathy was tested in an independent validation cohort consisting of 18 hyperthyroidism patients and over 15 patients who later progressed to ophthalmopathy. Overall results and qualifications from the work: Ophthalmopathy was separated from stable hyperthyroidism by a 13 V-J signature model, with about 86% sensitivity and approximately 84% specificity obtained in cross-validation and 80%/75% obtained in testing. In validation, the model predicted progression to ophthalmopathy with over 60% sensitivity and 72% to 75% specificity, a median of approximately 6.5 months before onset. Most expanded thyroid clonotypes (frequency above 0.001) were also found in blood, which suggests that blood repertoires may mirror thyroid immune responses. No statistical method was used to set the sample size in advance, and investigators knew the group allocation.

TCR beta CDR3 regions were amplified from RNA transcripts. A first-round RT-PCR of the TCR CDR3 used the HTBI primer set with the Qiagen OneStep RT-PCR kit. The libraries were constructed in a second round of multiplex PCR and then size-selected and purified. The libraries were sequenced on an Illumina HiSeq2000 using paired-end 100 bp reads. In the authors' own workflow: SOAPnuke was used to process the raw data, with reads discarded if the reads contained adapters or uncalled bases, had a mean Phred below 15, or lacked an exact constant-primer or identifier match. High-quality paired reads were merged with COPE v1.2.5, and unique nucleotide sequences were defined as clonotypes. Clonotypes were aligned to IMGT TRBV, TRBD and TRBJ reference segments using MiTCR v1.1. The analysis included only V-J combinations with a frequency above 0.0001, which together covered approximately 99% of the repertoires. The TCS score was defined as F50 (clonal expansion) divided by E x V (chaos), with BLOSUM62-based TCRdist calculated between CDR3 peptides within each V-J. Welch's t-statistics and random forest reduced some 510 V-J features to 13, which were used in a naive Bayes classifier (R e1071). Thyroid-blood repertoire similarity was quantified with the Morisita-Horn index. TCRdb trimmed public reads at Q25 via fastp, called clones via MiXCR and kept in-frame beta chains. Every CDR3 protein is listed once, alongside the most common genes and DNA of its rows. TCRdb's processing, not the authors', yielded these V and J calls. This sample gives about 640,000 distinct CDR3 sequences in total; 45% of them show up just once. The top ten clonotypes cover less than 9% of the sample.

Its CDR3 holds 15 amino acids, cysteine through phenylalanine. Only the CDR3 region is kept as DNA, spanning 45 bases read in frame from base 1. Looking up the germline V gene yields CDR1 MGHDK and CDR2 SYGVNS. On this clonotype: Its antigen is not yet known. At one boundary the junction diverges from the germline segment, which might be a read error.

The study excluded patients with uncontrolled infections, other autoimmune diseases, pregnancy or lactation. Diagnoses were established on the basis of clinical symptoms, serum thyroxine and TRAb, thyroid ultrasound, and orbital computed tomography. Total RNA was extracted using Trizol reagent, and RNA quality was assessed on an Agilent 2100 Bioanalyzer. The source material was peripheral blood or thyroid tissue (not recorded which). This TCR was sampled from an adult man with Graves' disease, either hyperthyroidism or ophthalmopathy (not recorded which). The V and J segments used are TRBV25-1 and TRBJ1-4; 12 of the junction bases match TRBD1. The encoded CDR3 is CASSDHGTGGEKLFF. The nucleotides are TGTGCCAGTAGTGACCACGGGACAGGGGGCGAAAAACTGTTTTTT.